This entry concerns a single T cell receptor beta chain. What this receptor recognizes is not known. No per-base quality is available; no much larger clone lies one base away. Germline trimming amounts to 6 bases on V and 10 bases on J, with 10 as the count of junction bases outside the gene matches. The CDR3 contains 15 residues, cysteine and phenylalanine counted. The DNA shown is the 45-base CDR3, in frame from base 1. This sample is drawn from a study of human T cells and chemical hapten exposure (dated by TCRdb to about 2021). Some background on the complete study: For sensitization, 2% DPC in acetone was applied to a 2 cm by 2 cm area of upper inner arm skin. Throughout the study period of approximately 23 weeks, patients also received therapeutic DPC doses to the scalp every week. Patch tests used Finn chambers with 0.01% DPC on the upper back, scored after 6 days by International Contact Dermatitis Research Group standards. Most of the patients in the cohort were female, and the cohort covered alopecia areata with under or over 50% scalp involvement, alopecia totalis and alopecia universalis. Libraries were pooled for sequencing, and per-sample TCR yields varied mainly because of small differences in library volumes within the pool. In alopecia patients, the study followed how the peripheral blood TCR repertoire changed in vivo over primary and secondary sensitization to diphenylcyclopropenone (DPC), a hapten. Blood samples were taken from patients before sensitization (week 0) and at 2, 6 and about 24 weeks after DPC sensitization. Roughly 30 alopecia patients gave blood for TCR sequencing at one to four time points (pre-sensitization, 2, 6 and 24 weeks).

The time point label on this specimen signifies: patch test 1, 2 weeks after DPC sensitization. Reading the label with the study, this specimen's treatment or condition is: therapeutic diphenylcyclopropenone sensitization with weekly scalp DPC. At each patch-test visit, blood was drawn before the patch test was applied. Patients were eligible if aged 18 to 70, diagnosed with alopecia and judged suitable for DPC therapy, and pregnant patients were excluded. Total RNA was isolated from unfractionated whole blood collected in Tempus Blood RNA tubes. What the authors observed across the whole study: All patients had alopecia, a presumed autoimmune disease, so their immune response might differ from that of healthy individuals. The number of PT1 expanded TCRs positively correlated with patch test score, significant at thresholds 8, 16 and 32 but not 4. After repeated subsampling, changes were observed in the strength of the expansion versus patch-test correlation and in the threshold at which the correlation became significant. DPC sensitization did not change the number of TCRs with a frequency above 1 in 1000, and there was no evidence of changes in global repertoire structure. Compared with pre-sensitization or healthy control sets, expanded TCRs formed significantly more large CDR3 similarity clusters, which is consistent with antigen-driven responses.

Library preparation was by RACE. TCRdb records NextSeq 500 as the sequencer. Library preparation attached unique molecular identifiers to individual cDNA molecules for quantitative, reproducible TCR counting. Both TCR alpha and TCR beta chains were sequenced from each blood RNA sample. The paper's processing steps were these. The median number of TCRs per sample was over 85,000, ranging from 23,224 to 690,600. The Decombinator software suite was used to annotate the V, J and CDR3 of the TCR reads. To make PS versus PT1 abundance plots, every sample was subsampled to the same number of TCRs (28,000). TCRs were defined as expanded if absent before sensitization and observed at least eight times at the 2-week time point. The public reads were run again by TCRdb, first through fastp at Q25 and then through MiXCR, and only productive beta chains were kept. CDR3 protein duplicates are merged, each entry listing the most common genes and DNA. For this entry, the V and J calls and clone size follow TCRdb and not the study's own pipeline. This sample is represented by about 360,000 distinct CDR3 sequences; approximately 6.9% of them were singletons. The top ten hold about 8% of the sample.

This TCR came from a woman aged 18-30 years with alopecia areata. Some clones in this sample may be carry-over from other donors' samples. The sample in question was whole blood, obtained in connection with sensitization to the hapten diphenylcyclopropenone (DPC). Rearrangement joined TRBV12-3 or TRBV12-4 to TRBJ1-6, and 9 junctional nucleotides match TRBD1. The CDR3 is CASSPQGAGRSPLHF. Read as DNA, the sequence is TGTGCCAGCAGCCCACAGGGGGCCGGTAGGTCACCCCTCCACTTT.